The table lists the clone carrying this TCR beta chain with a few counts. The sample originates from a study of blood T cells in healthy people across ages. A J-beta primer mix and a sample-barcoded 5' primer were used in a second PCR of roughly 7 to 12 cycles. Using its own MiXCR run on the 5' RACE reads, TCRdb lists one record per CDR3 protein. The sample records approximately 800,000 distinct CDR3 sequences, about 26% being singletons. The data also belong to a second study, concerning T cells of mothers and their children. From that paper: Related and unrelated pairs show similar shaping of TCR recombination output by thymic selection.

The TCR comes from a boy aged 5-17 years in good health. The sample comprised blood.

The CDR3 nucleotides read TGTGCCAGCGGACTCGACAGGGGGACGACGGGCAATCAGCCCCAGCATTTT. This gives the protein CASGLDRGTTGNQPQHF. The chain combines TRBV6-5 with TRBJ1-5; 9 nucleotides align to TRBD1. The CDR3 totals 17 residues. CDR1 and CDR2 (germline): MNHEY, SVGAGI. V lost 8 bases and J lost 2; bases outside the gene matches: 13.